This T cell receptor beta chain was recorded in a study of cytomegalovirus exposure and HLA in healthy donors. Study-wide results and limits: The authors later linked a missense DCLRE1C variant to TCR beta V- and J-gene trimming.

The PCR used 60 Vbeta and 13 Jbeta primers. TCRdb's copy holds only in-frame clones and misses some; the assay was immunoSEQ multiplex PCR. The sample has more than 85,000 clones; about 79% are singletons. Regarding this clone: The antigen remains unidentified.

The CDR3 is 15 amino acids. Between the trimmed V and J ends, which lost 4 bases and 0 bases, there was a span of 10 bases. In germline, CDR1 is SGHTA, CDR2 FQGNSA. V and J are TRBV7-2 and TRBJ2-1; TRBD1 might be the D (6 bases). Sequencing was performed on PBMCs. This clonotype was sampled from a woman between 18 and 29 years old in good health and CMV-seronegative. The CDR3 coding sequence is TGTGCCAGCAGCTCAGGGGCGAGCTCCTACAATGAGCAGTTCTTC. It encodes CASSSGASSYNEQFF.